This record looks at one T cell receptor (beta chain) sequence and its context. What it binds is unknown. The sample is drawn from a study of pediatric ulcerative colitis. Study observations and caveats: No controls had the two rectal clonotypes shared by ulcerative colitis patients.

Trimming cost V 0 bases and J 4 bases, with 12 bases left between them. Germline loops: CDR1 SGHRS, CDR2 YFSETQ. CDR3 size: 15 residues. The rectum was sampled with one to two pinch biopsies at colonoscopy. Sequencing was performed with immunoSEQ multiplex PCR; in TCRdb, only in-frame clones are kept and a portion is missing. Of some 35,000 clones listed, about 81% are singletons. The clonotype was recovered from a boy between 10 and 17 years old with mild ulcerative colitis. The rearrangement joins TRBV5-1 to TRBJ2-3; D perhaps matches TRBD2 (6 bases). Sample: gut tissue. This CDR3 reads CASSLAGGEADTQYF. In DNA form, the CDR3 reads TGCGCCAGCAGCTTGGCCGGCGGGGAGGCAGATACGCAGTATTTT.